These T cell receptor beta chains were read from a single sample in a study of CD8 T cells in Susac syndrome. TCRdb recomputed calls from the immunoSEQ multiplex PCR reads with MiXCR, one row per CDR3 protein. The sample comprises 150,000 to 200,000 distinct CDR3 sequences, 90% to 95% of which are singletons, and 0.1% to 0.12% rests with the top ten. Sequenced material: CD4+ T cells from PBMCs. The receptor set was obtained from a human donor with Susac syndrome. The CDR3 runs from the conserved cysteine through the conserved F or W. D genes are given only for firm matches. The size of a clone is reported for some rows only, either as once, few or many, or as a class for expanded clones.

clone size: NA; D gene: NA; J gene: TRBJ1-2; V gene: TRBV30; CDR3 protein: CAWTPSGSYYGYTF; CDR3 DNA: TGTGCCTGGACCCCTTCCGGGAGCTACTATGGCTACACCTTC
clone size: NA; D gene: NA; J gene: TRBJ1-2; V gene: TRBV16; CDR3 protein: CASSRVGGYTF; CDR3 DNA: TGTGCCAGCAGCCGGGTTGGTGGCTACACCTTC
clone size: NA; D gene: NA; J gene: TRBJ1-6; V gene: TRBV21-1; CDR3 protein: CASRQRQGINSPLHF; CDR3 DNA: TGTGCCAGCAGGCAAAGACAGGGAATCAATTCACCCCTCCACTTT
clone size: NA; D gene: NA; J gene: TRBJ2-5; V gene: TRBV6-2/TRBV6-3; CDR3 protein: CASSYDQGRQTQYF; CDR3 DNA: TGTGCCAGCAGTTACGACCAGGGGAGGCAGACCCAGTACTTC
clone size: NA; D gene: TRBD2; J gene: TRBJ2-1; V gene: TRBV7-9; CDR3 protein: CASSAGLVPHNEQFF; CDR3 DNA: TGTGCCAGCAGCGCGGGACTAGTCCCCCACAATGAGCAGTTCTTC
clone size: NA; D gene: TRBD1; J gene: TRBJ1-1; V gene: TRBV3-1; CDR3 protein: CASSRGQGLDTEAFF; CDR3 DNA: TGTGCCAGCAGCCGAGGACAGGGTCTGGACACTGAAGCTTTCTTT
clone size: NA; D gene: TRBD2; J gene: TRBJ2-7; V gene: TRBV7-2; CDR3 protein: CASSLVGLVYEQYF; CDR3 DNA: TGTGCCAGCAGCTTAGTCGGACTAGTGTACGAGCAGTACTTC
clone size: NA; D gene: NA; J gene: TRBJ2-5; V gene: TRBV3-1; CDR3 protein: CASSTPTRSAAGIQYF; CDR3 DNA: TGTGCCAGCAGCACACCAACTCGGTCGGCGGCTGGGATCCAGTACTTC
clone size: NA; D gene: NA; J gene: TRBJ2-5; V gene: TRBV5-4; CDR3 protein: CASSLTQYQETQYF; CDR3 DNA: TGTGCCAGCAGCCTGACACAGTACCAAGAGACCCAGTACTTC
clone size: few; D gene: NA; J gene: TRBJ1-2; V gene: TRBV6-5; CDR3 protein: CASRPGQGHGYTF; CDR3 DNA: TGTGCCAGCCGACCGGGGCAGGGGCATGGCTACACCTTC
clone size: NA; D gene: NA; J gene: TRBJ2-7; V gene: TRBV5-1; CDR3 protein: CASSLLREGSYEQYF; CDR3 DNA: TGCGCCAGCAGCTTATTGCGCGAGGGCTCCTACGAGCAGTACTTC
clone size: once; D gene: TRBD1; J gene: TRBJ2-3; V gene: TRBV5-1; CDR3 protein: CASSLPRTGSTDTQYF; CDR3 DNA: TGCGCCAGCAGCTTACCCCGGACAGGGTCCACAGATACGCAGTATTTT
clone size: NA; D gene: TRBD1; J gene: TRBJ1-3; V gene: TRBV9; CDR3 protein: CASSTRQGGSGNTIYF; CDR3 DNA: TGTGCCAGCAGCACCCGACAGGGTGGCTCTGGAAACACCATATATTTT
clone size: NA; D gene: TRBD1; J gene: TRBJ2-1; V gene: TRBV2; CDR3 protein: CASSAGQGFGNEQFF; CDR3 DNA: TGTGCCAGCAGTGCCGGACAGGGATTTGGAAATGAGCAGTTCTTC
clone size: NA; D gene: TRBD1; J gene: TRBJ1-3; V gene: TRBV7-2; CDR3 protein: CASSLTPGTAYSGNTIYF; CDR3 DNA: TGTGCCAGCAGCTTAACCCCGGGGACAGCCTACTCTGGAAACACCATATATTTT
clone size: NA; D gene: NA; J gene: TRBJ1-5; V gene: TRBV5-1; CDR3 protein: CASSLVPNSNQPQHF; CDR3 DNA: TGCGCCAGCAGCTTGGTGCCCAATAGCAATCAGCCCCAGCATTTT
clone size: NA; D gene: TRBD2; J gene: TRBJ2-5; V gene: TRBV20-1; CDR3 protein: CSAFGLAGGSETQYF; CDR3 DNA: TGCAGTGCTTTTGGACTAGCGGGGGGATCAGAGACCCAGTACTTC
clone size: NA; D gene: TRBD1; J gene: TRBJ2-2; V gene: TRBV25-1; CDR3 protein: CASRPGTGTGELFF; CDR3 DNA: TGTGCCAGCAGGCCGGGGACAGGCACCGGGGAGCTGTTTTTT
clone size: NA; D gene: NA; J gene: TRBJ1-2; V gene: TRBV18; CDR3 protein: CASSPQGGGGYTF; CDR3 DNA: TGTGCCAGCTCACCCCAGGGCGGCGGCGGCTACACCTTC
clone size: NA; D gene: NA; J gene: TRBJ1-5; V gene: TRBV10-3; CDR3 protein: CAITKGFYSNQPQHF; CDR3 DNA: TGTGCCATCACCAAGGGATTTTATAGCAATCAGCCCCAGCATTTT
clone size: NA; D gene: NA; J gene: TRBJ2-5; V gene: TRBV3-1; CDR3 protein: CASSQDFAEAETQYF; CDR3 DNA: TGTGCCAGCAGCCAAGATTTCGCGGAGGCTGAGACCCAGTACTTC
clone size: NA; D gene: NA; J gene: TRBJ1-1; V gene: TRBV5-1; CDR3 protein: CASGTQNTEAFF; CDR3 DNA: TGCGCCAGCGGGACGCAGAACACTGAAGCTTTCTTT
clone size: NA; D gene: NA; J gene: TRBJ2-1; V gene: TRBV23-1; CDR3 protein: CASSQPFPGIRSNEQFF; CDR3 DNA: TGCGCCAGCAGTCAACCCTTCCCGGGTATTCGAAGCAATGAGCAGTTCTTC
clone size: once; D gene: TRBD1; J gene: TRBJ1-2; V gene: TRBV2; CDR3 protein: CAITIIRDSPNYGYTF; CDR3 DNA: TGTGCCATCACTATAATCAGGGACAGCCCTAACTATGGCTACACCTTC
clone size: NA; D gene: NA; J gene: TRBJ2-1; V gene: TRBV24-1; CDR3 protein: CATSDDRYLNEQFF; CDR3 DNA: TGTGCCACCAGTGATGACAGATATCTGAATGAGCAGTTCTTC
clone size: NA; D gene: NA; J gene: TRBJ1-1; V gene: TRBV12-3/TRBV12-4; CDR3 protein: CASSLIGAGTEAFF; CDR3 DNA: TGTGCCAGCAGTTTAATCGGTGCTGGGACTGAAGCTTTCTTT
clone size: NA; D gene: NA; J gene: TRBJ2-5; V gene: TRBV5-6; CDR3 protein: CASSLVDQETQYF; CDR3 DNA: TGTGCCAGCAGCTTGGTGGACCAAGAGACCCAGTACTTC
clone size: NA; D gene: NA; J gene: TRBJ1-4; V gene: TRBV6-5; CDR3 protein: CASSYETGGYEKLFF; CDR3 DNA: TGTGCCAGCAGTTATGAGACCGGAGGGTATGAAAAACTGTTTTTT
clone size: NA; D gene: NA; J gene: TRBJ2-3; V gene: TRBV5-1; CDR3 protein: CASSFDGPGTQYF; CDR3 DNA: TGCGCCAGCAGCTTCGACGGGCCGGGGACGCAGTATTTT
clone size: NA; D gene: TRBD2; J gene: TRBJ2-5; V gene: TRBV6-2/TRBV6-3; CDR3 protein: CASSYLAGRPHF; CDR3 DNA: TGTGCCAGCAGTTACTTAGCGGGGCGTCCCCACTTC
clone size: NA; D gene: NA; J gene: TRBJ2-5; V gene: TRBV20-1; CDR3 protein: CSADSLLERGKETQYF; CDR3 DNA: TGCAGTGCCGATTCGTTACTAGAGAGGGGGAAAGAGACCCAGTACTTC
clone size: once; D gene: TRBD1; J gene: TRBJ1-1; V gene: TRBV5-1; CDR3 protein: CATALQGGDTEAFF; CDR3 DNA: TGCGCCACGGCCCTTCAGGGGGGAGACACTGAAGCTTTCTTT
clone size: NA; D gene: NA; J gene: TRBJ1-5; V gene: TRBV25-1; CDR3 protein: CASSGGVDQPQHF; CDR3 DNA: TGTGCCAGCAGTGGAGGGGTGGATCAGCCCCAGCATTTT
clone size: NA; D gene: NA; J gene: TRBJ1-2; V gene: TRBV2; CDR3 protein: CASSETRNYGYTF; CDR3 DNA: TGTGCCAGCAGTGAAACTAGGAACTATGGCTACACCTTC
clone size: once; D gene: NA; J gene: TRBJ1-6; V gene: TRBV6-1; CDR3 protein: CASSPPGGGGGSPLHF; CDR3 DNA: TGTGCCAGCAGTCCCCCCGGGGGGGGAGGCGGTTCACCCCTCCACTTT
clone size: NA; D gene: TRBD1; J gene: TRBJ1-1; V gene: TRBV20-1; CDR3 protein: CSARERGRSTEAFF; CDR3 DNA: TGCAGTGCTAGAGAAAGGGGGCGCAGCACTGAAGCTTTCTTT
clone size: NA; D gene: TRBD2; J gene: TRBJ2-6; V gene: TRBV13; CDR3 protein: CASSLGLAGSYSGANVLTF; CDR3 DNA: TGTGCCAGCAGCTTAGGGCTAGCGGGGTCCTACTCTGGGGCCAACGTCCTGACTTTC
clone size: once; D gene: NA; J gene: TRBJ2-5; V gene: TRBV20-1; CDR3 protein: CSARAGSGSTRGSETQYF; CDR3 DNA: TGCAGTGCTAGAGCGGGTAGCGGATCAACCAGGGGAAGTGAGACCCAGTACTTC
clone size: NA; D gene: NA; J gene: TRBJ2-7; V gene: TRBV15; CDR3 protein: CATSRDRPGAYEQYF; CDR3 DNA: TGTGCCACCAGCAGAGACCGGCCAGGAGCCTACGAGCAGTACTTC
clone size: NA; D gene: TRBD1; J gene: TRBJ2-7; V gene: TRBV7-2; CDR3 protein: CASRYDRGFGEQYF; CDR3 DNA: TGTGCCAGCAGGTACGACAGGGGCTTTGGCGAGCAGTACTTC
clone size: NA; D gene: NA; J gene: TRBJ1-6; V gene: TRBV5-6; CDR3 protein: CASSLGDKHSPLHF; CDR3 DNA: TGTGCCAGCAGCTTAGGGGACAAGCATTCACCCCTCCACTTT
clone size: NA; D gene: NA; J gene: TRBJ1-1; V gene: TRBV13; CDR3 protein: CASSLGLGSVNTEAFF; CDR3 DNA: TGTGCCAGCAGCTTAGGCCTAGGGAGCGTGAACACTGAAGCTTTCTTT
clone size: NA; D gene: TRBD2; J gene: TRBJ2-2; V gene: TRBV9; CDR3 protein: CASSVGEGLAGELFF; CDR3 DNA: TGTGCCAGCAGCGTTGGGGAGGGTCTGGCCGGGGAGCTGTTTTTT
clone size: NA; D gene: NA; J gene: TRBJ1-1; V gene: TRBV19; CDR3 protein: CASTLSRGKAFF; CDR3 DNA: TGTGCCAGTACCCTGTCCAGGGGCAAGGCTTTCTTT
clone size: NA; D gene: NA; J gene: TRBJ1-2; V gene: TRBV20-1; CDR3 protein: CSARDPRQHNYGYTF; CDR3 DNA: TGCAGTGCTAGAGATCCAAGACAGCATAACTATGGCTACACCTTC
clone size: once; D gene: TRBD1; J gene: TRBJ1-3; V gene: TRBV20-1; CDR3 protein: CSALGQGLGNTIYF; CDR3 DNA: TGCAGTGCTTTGGGACAGGGCCTTGGGAACACCATATATTTT
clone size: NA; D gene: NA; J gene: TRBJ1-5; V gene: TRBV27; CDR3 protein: CASSLTMAGNQPQHF; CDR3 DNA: TGTGCCAGCAGTTTAACGATGGCAGGCAATCAGCCCCAGCATTTT
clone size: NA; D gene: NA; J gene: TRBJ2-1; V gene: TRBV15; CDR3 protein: CATSPMGLEQFF; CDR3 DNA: TGTGCCACCAGTCCGATGGGGTTAGAGCAGTTCTTC
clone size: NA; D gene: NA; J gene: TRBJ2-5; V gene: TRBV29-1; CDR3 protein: CSVDAAGASWETQYF; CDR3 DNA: TGCAGCGTTGACGCTGCGGGGGCAAGCTGGGAGACCCAGTACTTC
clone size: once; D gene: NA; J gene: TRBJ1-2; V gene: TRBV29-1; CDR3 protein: CSVEDGSGSYGYTF; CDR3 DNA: TGCAGCGTTGAAGATGGGTCAGGGTCCTATGGCTACACCTTC
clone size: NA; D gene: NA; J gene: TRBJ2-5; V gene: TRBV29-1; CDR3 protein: CTPARGAKTQYF; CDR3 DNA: TGCACCCCTGCTCGGGGGGCGAAGACCCAGTACTTC
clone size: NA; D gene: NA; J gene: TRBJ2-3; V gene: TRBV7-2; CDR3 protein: CASSLEWVADTQYF; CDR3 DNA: TGTGCCAGCAGCTTAGAGTGGGTCGCAGATACGCAGTATTTT
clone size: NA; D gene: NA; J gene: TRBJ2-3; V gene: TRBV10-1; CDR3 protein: CATGGGQGTDTQYF; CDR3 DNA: TGCGCCACGGGTGGAGGGCAAGGCACAGATACGCAGTATTTT
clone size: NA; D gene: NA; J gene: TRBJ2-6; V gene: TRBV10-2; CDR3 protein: CASSDPGAGANVLTF; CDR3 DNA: TGCGCCAGCAGTGACCCGGGGGCTGGGGCCAACGTCCTGACTTTC
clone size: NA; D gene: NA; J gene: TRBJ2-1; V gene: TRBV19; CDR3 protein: CASNARENNEQFF; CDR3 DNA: TGTGCCAGTAATGCCAGGGAGAACAATGAGCAGTTCTTC
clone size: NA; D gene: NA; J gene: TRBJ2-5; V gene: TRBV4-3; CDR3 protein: CASSQEARFQETQYF; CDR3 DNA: TGCGCCAGCAGCCAAGAGGCCAGATTCCAAGAGACCCAGTACTTC